This is a list of T cell receptor beta chains from one sample in a study of synovial regulatory T cells in juvenile arthritis. The assay was immunoSEQ multiplex PCR, and TCRdb's table has in-frame clones only and misses some. The listing contains some 7,700 clones. Material: Treg cells from blood. The receptors derive from a donor aged 2 to 35 with juvenile idiopathic arthritis. Both conserved end residues are part of each CDR3. Expanded clones get a size class; other rows say once, few or many, or leave the size out.

abundance	v_gene	j_gene	CDR3aa
.	TRBV11-2	TRBJ2-7	CASSLRLLSLEQYF
.	TRBV11-2	TRBJ1-1	CASSLDRRGAFF
.	TRBV28	TRBJ1-1	CASSTSWGAAFF
.	TRBV11-2	TRBJ2-6	CASPSPRGDGANVLTF
.	TRBV6-1	TRBJ2-7	CASRRDRNYEQYF
.	TRBV7-9	TRBJ1-1	CASTKSGAPGNTEAFF
.	TRBV5-1	TRBJ2-7	CASSFVTSGGTFSYEQYF
.	TRBV6-5	TRBJ2-1	CASSRGAGGEQFF
.	TRBV4-3	TRBJ1-5	CASSPRGVGQPQHF
medium-sized	TRBV10-3	TRBJ1-2	CAISETGHGYTF
.	TRBV5-1	TRBJ2-3	CASSLNQKGDTQYF
.	TRBV2	TRBJ2-3	CASSGGAVADTQYF
.	TRBV12-5	TRBJ1-1	CASGPGPPNTEAFF
.	TRBV28	TRBJ1-4	CASNTGRAFNEKLFF
medium-sized	TRBV7-3	TRBJ2-7	CASSLSSSSEQYF
.	TRBV19	TRBJ2-1	CASSPGRTRVHEQFF
.	TRBV10-2	TRBJ1-2	CASWRVGQRNYGYTF
.	TRBV5-1	TRBJ2-5	CASSRGTGATARTQYF
.	TRBV5-6	TRBJ2-5	CASSLAPGTETQYF
.	TRBV5-1	TRBJ2-3	CASSLVTDTQYF
medium-sized	TRBV19	TRBJ2-2	CASSIDRWGGELFF
.	TRBV9	TRBJ2-3	CASSTRTSGGDTQYF
.	TRBV28	TRBJ1-5	CASTKQDSHSNQPQHF
.	TRBV5-1	TRBJ1-2	CASSFSLMNYGYTF
.	TRBV2	TRBJ1-6	CASSAQSDSPLHF
.	TRBV7-8	TRBJ2-6	CASSFQTPAGANVLTF
.	TRBV27	TRBJ2-1	CASSLLAGHEQFF
.	TRBV5-1	TRBJ2-7	CASSYSGQEQYF
.	TRBV5-1	TRBJ2-5	CASSFGGAQETQYF
.	TRBV30	TRBJ1-5	CAWSHRGGNQPQHF
.	TRBV18	TRBJ2-5	CASSPGGSYEQYF
.	TRBV7-9	TRBJ1-2	CASSLGKGRYYGYTF
.	TRBV6-1	TRBJ2-7	CASSEPGQGYEQYF
.	TRBV18	TRBJ2-1	CASSPQGNEQFF
.	TRBV7-9	TRBJ1-1	CASSGPRTGRMNTEAFF
.	TRBV2	TRBJ2-1	CASKYGGRNEQFF
.	TRBV5-1	TRBJ1-2	CASSLALTGARGGYTF
.	TRBV5-4	TRBJ1-1	CASSLGTTGLQNTEAFF
.	TRBV28	TRBJ1-5	CASSYGAQGYSNQPQHF
.	TRBV18	TRBJ2-7	CASSPQVGSPLSSYEQYF
.	TRBV10-3	TRBJ1-1	CATGRGNTEAFF